This TCR beta chain was documented in a study of cytomegalovirus exposure and HLA in healthy donors. General study results and limits: In all likelihood, a cluster of highly shared sequence variants was a sequencing artifact.

CDR1 is SGHNT and CDR2 is YENEEA in the germline V gene. V dropped 7 bases and J dropped 5 bases, with 17 bases sitting between them. The CDR3 loop spans 14 amino acids. This clone has only a few counts. As yet, its antigen is unknown. PCR amplification relied on 60 Vbeta primers (plus 13 Jbeta primers). This table comes from immunoSEQ multiplex PCR, and its TCRdb copy is limited to in-frame clones, with some not included. The profile covers roughly 70,000 clones, with 70% to 75% appearing a single time and roughly an eighth taken by the ten largest. The sample was PBMCs. This clonotype was obtained from a human donor in good health. The chain recombines TRBV11-3 with TRBJ1-1; perhaps TRBD1 as D (5 bases). In DNA, the CDR3 is TGTGCCAGCACCACGGGAGGCGGGGGGACTGAAGCTTTCTTT. It encodes CASTTGGGGTEAFF. The variable domain in full, with the rest retrieved from reference TRBV11-3 and TRBJ1-1, is EAGVVQSPRYKIIEKKQPVAFWCNPISGHNTLYWYLQNLGQGPELLIRYENEEAVDDSQLPKDRFSAERLKGVDSTLKIQPAELGDSAVYLCASTTGGGGTEAFFGQGTRLTVV.